Detailed here is one T cell receptor (beta chain). The target of this receptor is not known. No much larger clone exists at a distance of one base, and base qualities are not known. CDR1 and CDR2 (SQVTM, ANQGSEA) derive from the germline V gene. The CDR3 runs 13 amino acids, cysteine and phenylalanine included. The entry retains the CDR3 DNA only, 39 bases that are in frame from base 1. The V end gives up 7 bases and the J end 4 bases, leaving 9 bases in the junction not matched to a gene. The data are from a study of blood T cell repertoires in COVID-19 (dated by TCRdb to between 2020 and 2021). Turning to the overall study: Samples covering the acute and convalescent phases of COVID-19 were provided by collaborators in the United States, Italy and Spain. The prospective study material was composed of cDNA or gDNA derived from T cells, B-cell-depleted T cells, or PBMCs. Sample metadata almost always included a de-identified subject ID, COVID-19 status, age in years and sex. HLA class I and class II types, where available, came from metadata supplied by the sample provider rather than from assay-based typing. A freely available public database, intended as a resource for researchers studying the immune response to SARS-CoV-2, is where the repertoires were released. Deeply sampled blood TCRbeta repertoires from subjects exposed to, actively infected with, or recovered from COVID-19 were included in the dataset. Samples were obtained from the ongoing ImmuneRACE study (first 160 participants) and from over a thousand subjects provided by 6 global collaborators. Broad study findings and their caveats: The quantity of clinical and demographic metadata differed by source and by participant and was supplied without curation.

TCRbeta CDR3 regions were amplified from genomic DNA by means of the immunoSEQ Assay, a bias-controlled multiplex PCR. Per the original workflow: Within the assay, amplification of reference gene primers was used to estimate how many nucleated cells each sample contained. To quantify the absolute abundance of each unique TCRbeta CDR3 rearrangement, sequence reads were collapsed and filtered. For each sample, productive Simpson clonality was calculated by taking the square root of Simpson's diversity index across productive rearrangements. TCRdb retrieved this table from immuneACCESS and kept in-frame rearrangements only. Not all clones are present; in checked studies, unresolved V genes account for under half, and no reason is known for the remainder. D and trimming come from the DNA, and the V and J calls and clone size come from that table. This sample gives approximately 260,000 clones in total; 85% to 90% of them show up just once. Together, the top ten hold 3.6% of the sample.

The collaborating institutions used their own protocols to collect whole blood in K2EDTA tubes. For TCRbeta analysis, collaborators shipped samples in one of three forms: frozen whole blood, isolated PBMCs, or DNA extracted from either of those sample types. The sequencing sample was made of peripheral blood. The sequence is built from TRBV29-1 and TRBJ2-7; the junction holds 8 bases that match TRBD1. This receptor was obtained from a man younger than 35 with active or convalescent COVID-19. The nucleotide sequence reads as follows: TGCAGCGCTTCGACAGGGGTGGAGTACGAGCAGTACTTC. This gives the protein CSASTGVEYEQYF.